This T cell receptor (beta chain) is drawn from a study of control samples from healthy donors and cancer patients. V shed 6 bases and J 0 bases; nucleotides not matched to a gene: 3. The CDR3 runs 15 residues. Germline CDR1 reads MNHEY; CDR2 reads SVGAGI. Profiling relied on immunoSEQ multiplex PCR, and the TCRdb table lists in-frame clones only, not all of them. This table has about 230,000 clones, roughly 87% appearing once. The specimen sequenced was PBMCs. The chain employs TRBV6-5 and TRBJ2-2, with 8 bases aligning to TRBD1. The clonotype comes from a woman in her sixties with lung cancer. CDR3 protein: CASRGQVTNTGELFF. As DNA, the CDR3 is TGTGCCAGCAGGGGACAGGTCACGAACACCGGGGAGCTGTTTTTT.